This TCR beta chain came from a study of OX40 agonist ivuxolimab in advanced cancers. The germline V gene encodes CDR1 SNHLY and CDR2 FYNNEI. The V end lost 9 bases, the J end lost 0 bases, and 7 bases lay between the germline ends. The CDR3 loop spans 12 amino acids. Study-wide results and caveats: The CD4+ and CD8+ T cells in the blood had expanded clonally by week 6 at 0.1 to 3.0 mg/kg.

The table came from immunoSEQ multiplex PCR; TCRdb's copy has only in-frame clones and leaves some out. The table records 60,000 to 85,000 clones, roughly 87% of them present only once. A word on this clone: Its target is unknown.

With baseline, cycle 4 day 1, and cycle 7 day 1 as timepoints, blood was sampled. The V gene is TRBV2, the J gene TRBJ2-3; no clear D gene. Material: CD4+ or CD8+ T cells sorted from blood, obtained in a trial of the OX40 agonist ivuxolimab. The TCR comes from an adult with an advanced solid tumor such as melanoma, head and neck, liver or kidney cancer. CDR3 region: CASALSTDTQYF. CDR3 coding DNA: TGTGCCAGTGCCCTAAGCACAGATACGCAGTATTTT. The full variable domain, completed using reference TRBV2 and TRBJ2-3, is EPEVTQTPSHQVTQMGQEVILRCVPISNHLYFYWYRQILGQKVEFLVSFYNNEISEKSEIFDDQFSVERPDGSNFTLKIRSTKLEDSAMYFCASALSTDTQYFGPGTRLTVL.